The 8 T cell receptor beta chains reported below all come from one sample, sequenced in a study of CD8+CD57+ T cells in acquired aplastic anemia. The patients chosen for sequencing had shown expansion of CD8+CD57+ cells (detected by flow cytometry). Genomic DNA constituted the template upon which TCR beta VDJ and CDR3 profiling was performed. TCRdb redid the calling of the reads with MiXCR, one entry per CDR3 protein. The table lists hundreds of thousands of distinct CDR3 sequences, 25% to 40% of them singletons, with nearly 0.85% in the top ten. The sample was sorted CD4+, CD8+, or CD8+CD57+ T cells (not recorded which) from PBMCs. The source is a human donor with aplastic anemia.

The table lists this clonotype with a few counts. CDR3 DNA: TGCAGTGCTGCTACGGGACTAGCGGGTGGAATTTCCTACAATGAGCAGTTCTTC. Translating gives CSAATGLAGGISYNEQFF. The chain uses TRBV20-1 and TRBJ2-1, with TRBD2 matching over 12 bases. Trimming cost V 5 bases and J 1 base; bases outside gene matches: 12. The CDR3 is 18 residues long. From germline, CDR1 is DFQATT and CDR2 SNEGSKA (reference sequence).

This clonotype was observed many times. The V and J genes are TRBV25-1 and TRBJ1-2; D gene ambiguous. CDR1 and CDR2 (germline): MGHDK, SYGVNS. Deletions cut 1 base from V and 2 bases from J, with 2 bases between. The CDR3 length is 12 residues. The CDR3 coding sequence is TGTGCCAGCAGTGAATCCAACTATGGCTACACCTTC. It translates to CASSESNYGYTF.

Ten or more counts support this clonotype. The chain carries TRBV12-3 or TRBV12-4 and TRBJ2-7; D gene ambiguous. V gave up 0 bases and J gave up 6 bases, with 6 bases separating them. The CDR3 length is 12 residues. The CDR3 reads CASSLALPEQYF. Here the CDR3 DNA reads TGTGCCAGCAGTTTAGCACTGCCCGAGCAGTACTTC.

Only a few counts were recorded for this clonotype. The chain joins TRBV20-1 to TRBJ2-7, with 7 bases lining up with TRBD2. This CDR3 spans 14 amino acids. Trimming removed 3 bases from V and 3 bases from J; junction bases left unmatched: 8. Germline V lookup: CDR1 DFQATT, CDR2 SNEGSKA (reference sequence). CDR3: CSASPGGNIYEQYF. In DNA form, the CDR3 reads TGCAGTGCTAGCCCCGGGGGGAATATCTACGAGCAGTACTTC.

This chain uses TRBV11-2 with TRBJ1-1; a weak D match, TRBD1 (5 bases). This CDR3 has 15 residues. CDR1 SGHAT and CDR2 FQNNGV come from the germline V gene. Deletions cut 8 bases from V and 1 base from J, with 17 bases between. DNA of the CDR3: TGTGCCAGCCAGAGCATCCAGGGCCAGAACACTGAAGCTTTCTTT. Its translation: CASQSIQGQNTEAFF. The whole variable domain, filled in from reference TRBV11-2 and TRBJ1-1, reads EAGVAQSPRYKIIEKRQSVAFWCNPISGHATLYWYQQILGQGPKLLIQFQNNGVVDDSQLPKDRFSAERLKGVDSTLKIQPAKLEDSAVYLCASQSIQGQNTEAFFGQGTRLTVV.

This clonotype was observed a handful of times. The chain recombines TRBV6-1 with TRBJ2-7; D gene unclear. V gave up 10 bases and J gave up 3 bases, with 10 bases separating them. Germline-derived CDR1 and CDR2 are MNHNS and SASEGT. This CDR3 spans 11 amino acids. CDR3 protein: CATKEIYEQYF. The DNA of the CDR3 is TGTGCCACTAAGGAGATCTACGAGCAGTACTTC.

V is TRBV24-1 and J is TRBJ1-2; 9 bases match TRBD1. V lost 4 bases, J lost 4 bases, and 6 bases stayed unmatched. The CDR3 contains 15 residues. From germline, CDR1 is KGHDR and CDR2 SFDVKD. CDR3 residues: CATSDPDRGFYGYTF. The CDR3 bases are TGTGCCACCAGTGACCCGGACAGGGGATTCTATGGCTACACCTTC.

This clonotype was detected only a few times. The V call is TRBV9, the J call TRBJ2-1; D is unclear. The germline gives CDR1 SGDLS, CDR2 YYNGEE. This CDR3 is built from 14 residues. Trimming removed 6 bases from V and 5 bases from J, with 15 bases in between. CDR3 nucleotide sequence: TGTGCCAGCAAGCCAGGTACAGCAAACAATGAGCAGTTCTTC. It encodes CASKPGTANNEQFF.